This entry lists 32 T cell receptor beta chains sequenced from one sample in a study of shared clonotypes between healthy human individuals (dated by TCRdb to between 2020 and 2021). Preparation of the library involved the immunoSEQ multiplex PCR assay. TCRdb mirrors the immuneACCESS table, restricted to in-frame sequences. Some clones are absent from its copies; in checked studies, under half trace to an unresolved V gene, and the reason for the others is unknown. In all, the sample holds roughly 2.2 million clones, and 80% to 95% of those were seen once. The biggest ten clones account for about 0.36% of the sample. Sequenced input: naive CD4+ T cells from PBMCs. The sample's cell subset or site label is to be understood as: CD45RA+ positively selected. The receptors were gathered from a young man in good health. Some clones in this sample may be carry-over from other donors' samples.

This rearrangement joins TRBV7-2 to TRBJ1-5, with D maybe TRBD1 (6 bases). The germline gives CDR1 SGHTA, CDR2 FQGNSA. The CDR3 contains 14 residues. Trimming removed 5 bases from V and 3 bases from J, with 11 bases in between. CDR3 sequence (DNA): TGTGCCAGCAGCGCAACAGGGAACAATCAGCCCCAGCATTTT. Its translation: CASSATGNNQPQHF.

The chain uses TRBV28 and TRBJ2-1, with 10 nucleotides matching TRBD2. Germline CDR1 MDHEN, CDR2 SYDVKM. The V gene end was trimmed by 7 bases and the J gene end by 7 bases; junction bases not matched to a gene: 16. The CDR3 consists of 17 residues. CDR3 residues: CASKPGGSGRALNEQFF. CDR3 DNA sequence: TGTGCCAGCAAACCTGGGGGCAGCGGGAGGGCCTTGAATGAGCAGTTCTTC.

The chain combines TRBV9 with TRBJ2-3; TRBD1 might be the D (5 bases). In germline, CDR1 is SGDLS, CDR2 YYNGEE. The CDR3 is 13 amino acids. The V gene lost 3 bases and the J gene lost 7 bases, with 12 bases spanning the gap. This CDR3 is CASSARSGYTQYF. CDR3 sequence (DNA): TGTGCCAGCAGCGCGCGCTCAGGGTATACGCAGTATTTT.

The rearrangement uses TRBV5-4 and TRBJ2-7, with D maybe TRBD2 (6 bases). The CDR3 has 17 amino acids. Germline V gene lookup returns CDR1 SGHNT and CDR2 YYREEE (reference sequence). V was pared by 0 bases and J by 0 bases, with 16 bases between. The DNA of the CDR3 is TGTGCCAGCAGCTTGGCCGGGGGACCCAGGAGCTCCTACGAGCAGTACTTC. Protein: CASSLAGGPRSSYEQYF. Supplemented by reference TRBV5-4 and TRBJ2-7, the full variable domain reads ETGVTQSPTHLIKTRGQQVTLRCSSQSGHNTVSWYQQALGQGPQFIFQYYREEENGRGNFPPRFSGLQFPNYSSELNVNALELDDSALYLCASSLAGGPRSSYEQYFGPGTRLTVT.

This clone was detected only once. This chain connects TRBV5-1 to TRBJ2-7; D might be TRBD1 (5 bases). Looked up from germline, CDR1 is SGHRS and CDR2 is YFSETQ. V was trimmed by 7 bases and J by 1 base, leaving 15 bases between them. The CDR3 runs to 14 residues. In nucleotides, the CDR3 is TGCGCCAGCTCTTGGCAGGGTCCATCCTACGAGCAGTACTTC. Residues: CASSWQGPSYEQYF.

V is TRBV30 and J is TRBJ2-7; 11 bases agree with TRBD2. The CDR3 extends over 13 amino acids. Germline V gene data show CDR1 as GTSNPN and CDR2 as SVGIG (reference sequence). With 6 bases clipped from V and 3 bases from J, the junction kept 4 bases outside the gene matches. CDR3 loop: CACSGTSGYEQYF. The CDR3 nucleotides read TGTGCCTGCTCCGGGACTAGCGGCTACGAGCAGTACTTC. The whole variable domain, filled in from reference TRBV30 and TRBJ2-7, reads SQTIHQWPATLVQPVGSPLSLECTVEGTSNPNLYWYRQAAGRGLQLLFYSVGIGQISSEVPQNLSASRPQDRQFILSSKKLLLSDSGFYLCACSGTSGYEQYFGPGTRLTVT.

The rearrangement joins TRBV7-9 to TRBJ2-1; 7 bases line up with TRBD1. V trimming: 6 bases; J trimming: 4 bases; junction bases outside the gene matches: 12. Germline V gives CDR1 SEHNR, CDR2 FQNEAQ (reference sequence). The CDR3 runs 16 residues. The CDR3, as DNA: TGTGCCAGCAGTGCCATCAGGGGGACAGATTACAATGAGCAGTTCTTC. Residues: CASSAIRGTDYNEQFF.

The V gene is TRBV4-1, the J gene TRBJ2-7; either TRBD1 or TRBD2 may fit D (5 bases each). This CDR3 region has 16 residues. V shed 4 bases and J shed 3 bases, with 19 bases lying between them. Germline assignment: CDR1 MGHRA and CDR2 YSYEKL. The CDR3 spells CASSPPGPVNFYEQYF. The CDR3 nucleotides read TGCGCCAGCAGCCCGCCGGGGCCGGTAAATTTCTACGAGCAGTACTTC.

This chain connects TRBV11-3 to TRBJ2-5; D tentatively fits TRBD1 or TRBD2 (5 bases each). V was trimmed by 6 bases and J by 3 bases, leaving 14 bases between them. Germline V gene lookup returns CDR1 SGHNT and CDR2 YENEEA. This CDR3 contains 14 residues. As DNA, the CDR3 is TGTGCCAGCAGTCGCGCCGGGACGGAAGAGACCCAGTACTTC. It translates to CASSRAGTEETQYF.

The CDR3 coding sequence is TGTGCCAGCAGCCGTAGCGGGACGGTTTTCTTC. Its translation: CASSRSGTVFF. The chain is built from TRBV7-2 and TRBJ2-1, with 8 bases fitting TRBD2. J lost 16 bases, V lost 5 bases, and 7 bases had no gene match. CDR3 length equals 11 residues. Per the germline V gene, CDR1 is SGHTA and CDR2 is FQGNSA.

The V call is TRBV5-4, the J call TRBJ2-1; TRBD2 matches 9 bases. Germline V gene lookup returns CDR1 SGHNT and CDR2 YYREEE (reference sequence). The CDR3 consists of 16 residues. V lost 4 bases to trimming and J lost 6 bases; unmatched junction nucleotides: 11. This chain's CDR3 is CASSPLTSGTSNEQFF. CDR3 sequence (DNA): TGTGCCAGCAGCCCACTGACTAGCGGTACTTCCAATGAGCAGTTCTTC.

This chain connects TRBV5-4 to TRBJ2-3; 10 bases align to TRBD2. Germline CDR1 is SGHNT and CDR2 is YYREEE (reference sequence). The CDR3 is 18 residues long. The ends lost 1 base at V and 0 bases at J; junction bases unmatched: 8. The CDR3 region has the DNA TGTGCCAGCAGCTTGAAAGCGGGAGGGGAACCTAGCACAGATACGCAGTATTTT. This translates into CASSLKAGGEPSTDTQYF.

In this sample, this clone turned up a few times. This may arise from a read error, as a much more abundant clone is one base away. This chain connects TRBV9 to TRBJ1-4; TRBD1 aligns across 11 bases. This CDR3 has 14 amino acids. The ends lost 3 bases at V and 5 bases at J; junction bases unmatched: 0. Germline V gene sequence: CDR1 SGDLS, CDR2 YYNGEE. The CDR3 loop is CASSGDRGNEKLFF. DNA of the CDR3: TGTGCCAGCAGCGGGGACAGGGGGAATGAAAAACTGTTTTTT.

The chain employs TRBV5-1 and TRBJ2-7; TRBD1 aligns across 9 bases. V lost 1 base and J lost 5; bases outside the gene matches: 13. The CDR3 consists of 17 residues. The germline V gene has CDR1 SGHRS and CDR2 YFSETQ. Here the CDR3 reads CASSLTPQGQGSNEQYF. The CDR3 nucleotides read TGCGCCAGCAGCTTGACCCCTCAGGGACAGGGATCGAACGAGCAGTACTTC.

The chain recombines TRBV5-6 with TRBJ2-3; 7 nucleotides align to TRBD2. The CDR3 length is 13 residues. The junction had 2 bases not matched to a gene; V was cut back by 1 base and J by 6 bases. Germline loops: CDR1 SGHDT, CDR2 YYEEEE. CDR3 loop: CASSLPRGDTQYF. CDR3 nucleotide sequence: TGTGCCAGCAGCTTGCCGCGGGGGGATACGCAGTATTTT.

This clone was detected once. The rearrangement joins TRBV28 to TRBJ2-7; 14 positions agree with TRBD2. Germline V gene data show CDR1 as MDHEN and CDR2 as SYDVKM. The CDR3 has 16 amino acids. The J segment lost 3 bases and the V segment lost 8 bases, leaving 9 bases of the junction unmatched. The CDR3 spells CASSPGTSGSLYEQYF. DNA for the CDR3: TGTGCCAGCTCCCCAGGGACTAGCGGGAGTCTCTACGAGCAGTACTTC.

The V gene is TRBV4-3, the J gene TRBJ2-2; a weak D match, TRBD1 (6 bases). Trimming removed 6 bases at V and 6 bases at J, with 20 bases between. CDR3 size: 16 residues. CDR1 is LGHNA and CDR2 is YSLEER in the germline V gene. The CDR3: CASSVRGGHVAGELFF. The CDR3 DNA sequence: TGCGCCAGCAGTGTGCGTGGGGGCCACGTCGCCGGGGAGCTGTTTTTT.

The V and J genes are TRBV4-1 and TRBJ2-1; D may be TRBD2 (5 bases). V lost 3 bases and J 6 bases, leaving 12 bases between the germline ends. The CDR3 contains 14 residues. Germline-derived CDR1 and CDR2 are MGHRA and YSYEKL. DNA for the CDR3: TGCGCCAGCAGCCAGTTACTAGTAGGCAATGAGCAGTTCTTC. Encoded protein: CASSQLLVGNEQFF.

In DNA, the CDR3 is TGTGCCAGCAGCTCAATGGCCAGGGCCGGCACCATATATTTT. As protein: CASSSMARAGTIYF. The V gene is TRBV5-4, the J gene TRBJ1-3; tentative D call: TRBD1 (5 bases). With 3 bases removed from V and 9 bases from J, the gap between germline ends came to 16 bases. The CDR3 loop spans 14 amino acids. The germline gives CDR1 SGHNT, CDR2 YYREEE (reference sequence).

The chain links TRBV25-1 to TRBJ1-1, with D hard to call. Trimming removed 1 base at V and 1 base at J, with 7 bases between. The V gene's germline CDR1 is MGHDK and CDR2 SYGVNS. The CDR3 runs to 14 residues. CDR3 in amino acids: CASSELGQNTEAFF. Written as DNA, the CDR3 is TGTGCCAGCAGTGAATTGGGCCAGAACACTGAAGCTTTCTTT.

This chain uses TRBV7-9 with TRBJ2-3; possible D gene TRBD2, 6 bases. The CDR3 is 16 residues long. V was pared by 4 bases and J by 2 bases, with 16 bases between. The germline V gene has CDR1 SEHNR and CDR2 FQNEAQ (reference sequence). CDR3 amino acids: CASSSEDYFHTDTQYF. CDR3 DNA: TGTGCCAGCAGCTCCGAGGACTATTTCCACACAGATACGCAGTATTTT.

A remark on this clone: Other DNA sequences of this sample code for an identical CDR3. This chain links TRBV7-3 with TRBJ2-3; the D is unclear. Between the trimmed V and J ends, which lost 0 bases and 4 bases, there was a span of 5 bases. This CDR3 comprises 13 residues. Looked up from germline, CDR1 is SGHTA and CDR2 is FQGTGA. CDR3 protein: CASSLTGPDTQYF. The CDR3 nucleotides are TGTGCCAGCAGCTTAACAGGGCCAGATACGCAGTATTTT.

A word on this clone: The sample holds other DNA sequences that translate to the same CDR3. The chain has TRBV5-1 and TRBJ1-4, with 8 bases identical to TRBD1. Germline values: CDR1 SGHRS, CDR2 YFSETQ. Trimming cost V 7 bases and J 5 bases; bases outside gene matches: 4. The CDR3 runs to 13 residues. CDR3 sequence (DNA): TGCGCCAGCTCAGGACAGGGAAATGAAAAACTGTTTTTT. It encodes CASSGQGNEKLFF.

This clone was detected only a few times. V gene TRBV7-2 combines with J gene TRBJ1-1; D possibly corresponds to TRBD1 (6 bases). The CDR3 is 12 amino acids. Trimming took 5 bases from V and 7 from J, leaving 11 bases between them. The germline V gene has CDR1 SGHTA and CDR2 FQGNSA. CDR3 sequence: CASSGQGLEAFF. The DNA for the CDR3 is TGTGCCAGCAGCGGGCAGGGGCTTGAAGCTTTCTTT.

The chain has TRBV28 and TRBJ2-1; TRBD2 matches at 7 bases. V lost 6 bases and J lost 12; bases outside the gene matches: 8. The CDR3 runs 12 residues. The germline V gene encodes CDR1 MDHEN and CDR2 SYDVKM. The CDR3 DNA sequence: TGTGCCAGCAGACCCCCCTGGGGGGGGCAGTTCTTC. Translation: CASRPPWGGQFF.

The chain employs TRBV2 and TRBJ1-4; D remains unclear. Germline-derived CDR1 and CDR2 are SNHLY and FYNNEI. The V end lost 10 bases, the J end lost 4 bases, and 13 bases lay between the germline ends. This CDR3 is 13 amino acids long. The CDR3: CATRAGINEKLFF. CDR3 in DNA: TGTGCCACGCGTGCAGGCATTAATGAAAAACTGTTTTTT.

The chain recombines TRBV4-2 with TRBJ2-1; D perhaps matches TRBD1 (6 bases). The CDR3 spans 16 residues. Looked up from germline, CDR1 is LGHNA and CDR2 is YNFKEQ. V was pared by 4 bases and J by 0 bases, with 13 bases between. The CDR3, as DNA: TGTGCCAGCAGCCTCGACAGGAGATACTCCTACAATGAGCAGTTCTTC. It codes for CASSLDRRYSYNEQFF.

The chain combines TRBV19 with TRBJ2-7, with 12 bases matching TRBD2. V trimming: 7 bases; J trimming: 6 bases; junction bases outside the gene matches: 10. CDR1 and CDR2 (germline): LNHDA, SQIVND (reference sequence). The CDR3 extends over 15 amino acids. The CDR3: CASTKLAGGFREQYF. CDR3 DNA: TGTGCCAGTACCAAACTAGCGGGAGGATTCCGCGAGCAGTACTTC.

The chain joins TRBV4-3 to TRBJ2-5; D may be TRBD2 (6 bases). CDR3 length: 14 residues. V shed 0 bases and J shed 5 bases, with 10 bases lying between them. The germline V gene encodes CDR1 LGHNA and CDR2 YSLEER. The CDR3 reads CASSQDFGGETQYF. CDR3 in DNA: TGCGCCAGCAGCCAAGATTTTGGGGGGGAGACCCAGTACTTC.

V usage is TRBV7-8 and J usage is TRBJ1-4; D unclear. Trimming cost V 5 bases and J 2 bases, with 3 bases left between them. This CDR3 contains 12 residues. Germline V gives CDR1 SGHVS, CDR2 FQNEAQ. Written as DNA, the CDR3 is TGTGCCAGCAGCCGGACTAATGAAAAACTGTTTTTT. It codes for CASSRTNEKLFF.

J is TRBJ1-4 and V is TRBV6-1; no clear D. Germline CDR1 reads MNHNS; CDR2 reads SASEGT. Trimming shortened V by 2 bases and J by 8 bases, and 12 bases separated the two germline ends. CDR3 length equals 14 residues. CDR3 DNA: TGTGCCAGCAGTGAAATTGAGCTGGGGGAAAAACTGTTTTTT. Amino acids: CASSEIELGEKLFF.

The rearrangement links TRBV7-2 to TRBJ2-2, with 13 bases fitting TRBD2. Germline V gives CDR1 SGHTA, CDR2 FQGNSA. J gave up 5 bases and V 5 bases, and 8 bases lay outside the gene matches. The CDR3 loop spans 17 amino acids. The CDR3 bases are TGTGCCAGCAGCCAGACCAGGACTAGCGGGAGAACCGGGGAGCTGTTTTTT. Protein product: CASSQTRTSGRTGELFF.